A selection of T cell receptor beta chains follows, all from one sample in a study of blood T cells in healthy people across ages. TCRdb ran MiXCR on the 5' RACE reads and lists one entry per CDR3 protein. This sample has nearly 800,000 distinct CDR3 sequences, with around 50% found just once. The sample was blood. Every receptor here comes from a man aged 40-49 years in good health. Both conserved end residues are part of each CDR3. D genes are given only for firm matches. Some rows mark clone size as missing; the rest say once, few, many or name a class of expanded clone.

D gene: TRBD2
V gene: TRBV4-3
clone size: .
J gene: TRBJ2-7
CDR3 protein: CANSHARGGYEQYF
CDR3 DNA: TGCGCCAACAGCCATGCCCGGGGGGGCTACGAGCAGTACTTC

D gene: .
V gene: TRBV29-1
clone size: few
J gene: TRBJ2-7
CDR3 protein: CSAVGPYEQYF
CDR3 DNA: TGCAGCGCCGTAGGACCCTACGAGCAGTACTTC

D gene: TRBD1
V gene: TRBV5-1
clone size: .
J gene: TRBJ2-7
CDR3 protein: CASRKGQGASGDEQYF
CDR3 DNA: TGCGCCAGCAGGAAGGGACAGGGGGCTTCCGGGGACGAGCAGTACTTC

D gene: .
V gene: TRBV5-1
clone size: .
J gene: TRBJ1-4
CDR3 protein: CASSLQGNTRDEKLFF
CDR3 DNA: TGCGCCAGCAGCCTGCAAGGGAACACCCGGGATGAAAAACTGTTTTTT

D gene: .
V gene: TRBV5-6
clone size: few
J gene: TRBJ2-7
CDR3 protein: CASSSTGLLEQYF
CDR3 DNA: TGTGCCAGCAGTTCAACTGGCCTCCTGGAGCAGTACTTC

D gene: TRBD2
V gene: TRBV4-1
clone size: .
J gene: TRBJ2-4
CDR3 protein: CASSQANGREQYF
CDR3 DNA: TGTGCCAGCAGCCAAGCTAACGGGCGGGAGCAGTACTTC

D gene: .
V gene: TRBV10-3
clone size: .
J gene: TRBJ2-1
CDR3 protein: CAIRAIGGGVYNEQFF
CDR3 DNA: TGTGCCATCAGGGCCATAGGGGGGGGCGTATACAATGAGCAGTTCTTC

D gene: TRBD1
V gene: TRBV18
clone size: .
J gene: TRBJ2-1
CDR3 protein: CASFLDRGISYNEQFF
CDR3 DNA: TGTGCCAGCTTCCTTGACAGGGGCATATCCTACAATGAGCAGTTCTTC

D gene: TRBD1
V gene: TRBV29-1
clone size: .
J gene: TRBJ1-2
CDR3 protein: CSVEPGTGDGYTF
CDR3 DNA: TGCAGCGTTGAACCCGGGACAGGGGATGGCTACACCTTC

D gene: .
V gene: TRBV20-1
clone size: many
J gene: TRBJ1-2
CDR3 protein: CSASPPGSSGYTF
CDR3 DNA: TGCAGTGCTAGCCCTCCAGGGTCCTCTGGCTACACCTTC

D gene: .
V gene: TRBV29-1
clone size: .
J gene: TRBJ1-2
CDR3 protein: CSVGHLSNLLYGYTF
CDR3 DNA: TGCAGCGTTGGTCATTTATCCAATCTCCTCTATGGCTACACCTTC

D gene: .
V gene: TRBV28
clone size: .
J gene: TRBJ2-5
CDR3 protein: CASSYRGHKETQYF
CDR3 DNA: TGTGCCAGCAGTTATCGGGGCCACAAAGAGACCCAGTACTTC

D gene: TRBD2
V gene: TRBV3-1
clone size: .
J gene: TRBJ2-5
CDR3 protein: CASSPIAGVETQYF
CDR3 DNA: TGTGCCAGCAGCCCAATAGCGGGAGTTGAGACCCAGTACTTC

D gene: .
V gene: TRBV18
clone size: .
J gene: TRBJ1-2
CDR3 protein: CASSAELYGYTF
CDR3 DNA: TGTGCCAGCTCCGCGGAGCTTTATGGCTACACCTTC

D gene: .
V gene: TRBV12-3/TRBV12-4
clone size: .
J gene: TRBJ2-7
CDR3 protein: CASSPSRTYEQYF
CDR3 DNA: TGTGCCAGCAGTCCCTCCAGGACCTACGAGCAGTACTTC

D gene: .
V gene: TRBV21-1
clone size: .
J gene: TRBJ2-1
CDR3 protein: CASRDGEQFF
CDR3 DNA: TGTGCCAGCAGGGACGGCGAGCAGTTCTTC